The 18 T cell receptor beta chains in this list originate from one sample, sequenced in a study of identical twins (TCRdb year 2016). The library was built by means of 5' RACE. These reads were obtained on an Illumina HiSeq 2000. TCRdb itself trimmed the public reads at Q25 with fastp, ran MiXCR and retained productive beta chains. All rows with the same CDR3 protein become a single entry with the most common DNA and genes. Within this sample are 690,000 or so distinct CDR3 sequences, with over 8.5% of them counted one time only. In total, the top ten clones hold 0.75% to 1% of the sample. These data were also filed under a second study, of yellow fever vaccine responses in identical twins.

The sample taken for sequencing was PBMCs. The receptor set was obtained from a young woman in good health.

This clonotype has a handful of counts. The rearrangement uses TRBV24-1 and TRBJ2-2; D might be TRBD1 or TRBD2, each matching 5 bases. Germline V gene sequence: CDR1 KGHDR, CDR2 SFDVKD. Trimming left V 6 bases short and J 0 bases short, with 7 bases between. This CDR3 is built from 14 residues. Written as DNA, the CDR3 is TGTGCCACCAGTCCGGGACCGAACACCGGGGAGCTGTTTTTT. Amino acids: CATSPGPNTGELFF.

This clonotype came up a few times. This chain connects TRBV20-1 to TRBJ2-7; TRBD2 might be the D (6 bases). The germline V and J ends were trimmed by 2 bases and 3 bases, with 17 bases remaining between them. This CDR3 comprises 15 residues. Germline V CDR1 and CDR2: DFQATT, SNEGSKA (reference sequence). CDR3 loop: CSARPEGSGYYEQYF. DNA of the CDR3: TGCAGTGCTAGACCGGAGGGGAGCGGGTACTACGAGCAGTACTTC.

CDR3 bases: TGCGCCAGCAGGGGGGACAGTGGTTTTCTGGGCGAGCAGTACTTC. Translated, it gives CASRGDSGFLGEQYF. V usage is TRBV5-1 and J usage is TRBJ2-7, with 7 bases fitting TRBD1. Trimming cost V 5 bases and J 6 bases; bases outside gene matches: 14. Germline V gives CDR1 SGHRS, CDR2 YFSETQ. There are 15 residues in the CDR3.

This clonotype turned up a few times. The chain joins TRBV20-1 to TRBJ2-5; TRBD1 matches 11 bases. V was clipped by 0 bases and J by 5 bases; unmatched bases: 5. This CDR3 is 15 amino acids long. Germline lookup yields CDR1 DFQATT and CDR2 SNEGSKA (reference sequence). This CDR3 is CSARDLGTGGETQYF. Written as DNA, the CDR3 is TGCAGTGCTAGAGATCTTGGGACAGGGGGGGAGACCCAGTACTTC.

This chain links TRBV7-9 with TRBJ1-1, with 8 positions matching TRBD1. V gave up 5 bases and J gave up 0 bases; unmatched junction bases: 5. This CDR3 region has 15 residues. Germline V lookup: CDR1 SEHNR, CDR2 FQNEAQ (reference sequence). The CDR3 DNA sequence: TGTGCCAGCAGCCCGAGGGGACAGGTGAACACTGAAGCTTTCTTT. This sequence encodes CASSPRGQVNTEAFF.

The genes are TRBV30 and TRBJ2-1; the D gene is possibly TRBD2 (6 bases). The CDR3 totals 14 residues. Germline-derived CDR1 and CDR2 are GTSNPN and SVGIG (reference sequence). With 1 base removed from V and 9 bases from J, the gap between germline ends came to 16 bases. This chain's CDR3 is CAWSDQPQGGEQFF. CDR3 in DNA: TGTGCCTGGAGTGACCAGCCCCAGGGAGGTGAGCAGTTCTTC.

This clonotype has only a few counts. This chain joins TRBV3-1 and TRBJ2-7; TRBD1 might be the D (7 bases). V was trimmed by 0 bases and J by 3 bases, leaving 15 bases between them. This CDR3 is built from 16 residues. The germline V gene encodes CDR1 LGHDT and CDR2 YNNKEL (reference sequence). The CDR3 DNA is TGTGCCAGCAGCCAAGATTGGCCAGGGGGGAACTACGAGCAGTACTTC. It is translated as CASSQDWPGGNYEQYF.

This clonotype was detected only a few times. The DNA is left out, because the CDR3 cannot be placed on it with certainty; the CDR3 is given as TCRdb lists it. This CDR3 is CSRPVTRTPGSCFF. This chain links TRBV20-1 with TRBJ2-2; the table's D call of TRBD1 was not tested on the DNA. Counting both end residues, the CDR3 totals 14 amino acids. Germline CDR1 DFQATT, CDR2 SNEGSKA (reference sequence).

This clonotype was observed many times. The J gene is TRBJ2-1, the V gene TRBV11-2, with TRBD2 as a possible D gene (6 bases). V gave up 7 bases and J gave up 5 bases, with 15 bases separating them. CDR3 length: 14 amino acids. Germline V lookup: CDR1 SGHAT, CDR2 FQNNGV. CDR3 amino acids: CASKRSTSNNEQFF. The CDR3 nucleotides read TGTGCCAGCAAACGCTCGACTAGTAACAATGAGCAGTTCTTC.

This clonotype was found many times. The V and J genes are TRBV7-2 and TRBJ1-1, with unresolved D. Germline V CDR1 and CDR2: SGHTA, FQGNSA. Trimming stripped 2 bases from V and 1 base from J, with 8 bases between. The CDR3 covers 14 residues. The CDR3: CASSLKGQNTEAFF. In DNA, the CDR3 is TGTGCCAGCAGCTTAAAGGGTCAGAACACTGAAGCTTTCTTT.

This clonotype was detected only once. The chain employs TRBV20-1 and TRBJ2-3; 7 bases are shared with TRBD2. Germline CDR1 and CDR2: DFQATT and SNEGSKA (reference sequence). J gave up 4 bases and V 0 bases, and 10 bases lay outside the gene matches. This CDR3 contains 16 residues. In nucleotides, the CDR3 is TGCAGTGCTAGAGACCTGGGCGGGAGTGCCTCAGATACGCAGTATTTT. Translated: CSARDLGGSASDTQYF.

The chain uses TRBV20-1 and TRBJ2-7, with D possibly TRBD2 on 5 matching bases. Trimming left V 0 bases short and J 5 bases short, with 14 bases between. Germline CDR1 reads DFQATT; CDR2 reads SNEGSKA (reference sequence). This CDR3 has 14 amino acids. The chain's CDR3 is CSAREGGPEDEQYF. CDR3 coding DNA: TGCAGTGCTAGAGAAGGCGGGCCGGAGGACGAGCAGTACTTC.

This clonotype was observed at least ten times. This chain uses TRBV7-2 with TRBJ2-7, with D possibly matching TRBD2 (5 bases). CDR1 SGHTA and CDR2 FQGNSA come from the germline V gene. Deletions cut 4 bases from V and 3 bases from J, with 10 bases between. This CDR3 is built from 13 residues. CDR3 in amino acids: CASSSGLHYEQYF. The CDR3 DNA reads TGTGCCAGCAGCTCGGGGTTGCACTACGAGCAGTACTTC.

This clonotype was detected only a few times. The junction departs from germline at one end; a sequencing error may be responsible. The chain has TRBV6-5 and TRBJ2-1; 12 positions agree with TRBD2. The germline CDR1 and CDR2 sequences are MNHEY and SVGAGI. The CDR3 has 15 amino acids. The CDR3 protein is CARSYSASGGDMRFF. The CDR3 coding sequence is TGTGCCAGAAGTTACAGTGCTAGCGGGGGGGACATGAGGTTCTTC.

This clonotype occurred a few times. This chain connects TRBV5-1 to TRBJ2-7, with 7 bases fitting TRBD1. This CDR3 is built from 14 residues. V shed 4 bases, J shed 4 bases, and the junction held 8 bases outside the gene matches. Germline V lookup: CDR1 SGHRS, CDR2 YFSETQ. The CDR3 sequence: CASSQAQGRYEQYF. The CDR3 bases are TGCGCCAGCAGCCAGGCACAGGGGAGATACGAGCAGTACTTC.

This clonotype was detected only a few times. The chain combines TRBV20-1 with TRBJ1-4, with D possibly matching TRBD1 (5 bases). The CDR3 covers 15 residues. CDR1 DFQATT and CDR2 SNEGSKA come from the germline V gene (reference sequence). V was cut by 0 bases and J by 7 bases, with 15 bases left in between. The CDR3 DNA is TGCAGTGCTAGAGATCCGGGGGGTCAGGGTGAAAAACTGTTTTTT. This gives the protein CSARDPGGQGEKLFF.

The CDR3 reads CASSFSRDRGTEVFPKIEGEQFF. CDR3 nucleotides: TGTGCCAGCAGCTTCTCCCGGGACAGGGGAACGGAGGTCTTCCCCAAAATCGAGGGTGAGCAGTTCTTC. The chain joins TRBV7-2 to TRBJ2-1, with 10 bases matching TRBD1. This CDR3 comprises 23 residues. Germline-derived CDR1 and CDR2 are SGHTA and FQGNSA. V lost 3 bases and J lost 9; bases outside the gene matches: 32.

There are many counts of this clonotype. The rearrangement joins TRBV29-1 to TRBJ2-5, with D tentatively TRBD1 (6 bases). Germline loops: CDR1 SQVTM, CDR2 ANQGSEA. Trimming stripped 4 bases from V and 3 bases from J, with 9 bases between. The length of the CDR3 is 12 residues. The chain's CDR3 is CSVGSGEETQYF. The CDR3 DNA follows: TGCAGCGTTGGTTCAGGGGAAGAGACCCAGTACTTC.